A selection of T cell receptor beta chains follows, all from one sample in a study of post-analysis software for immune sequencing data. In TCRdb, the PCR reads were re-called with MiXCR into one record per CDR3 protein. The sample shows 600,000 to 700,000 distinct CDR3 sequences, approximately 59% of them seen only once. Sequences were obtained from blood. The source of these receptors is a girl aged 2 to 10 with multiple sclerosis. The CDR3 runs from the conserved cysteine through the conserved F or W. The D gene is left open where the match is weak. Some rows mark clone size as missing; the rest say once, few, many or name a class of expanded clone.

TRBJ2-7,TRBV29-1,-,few,CSVFSTYEQYF,TGCAGCGTTTTTAGTACCTACGAGCAGTACTTC
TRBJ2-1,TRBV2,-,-,CATEDNLSYNEQFF,TGTGCCACCGAGGACAATCTCTCCTACAATGAGCAGTTCTTC
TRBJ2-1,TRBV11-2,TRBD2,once,CASSDPSGGHNEQFF,TGTGCCAGCAGCGACCCTAGCGGGGGACACAATGAGCAGTTCTTC
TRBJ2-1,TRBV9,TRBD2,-,CASSEGTRRASNEQFF,TGTGCCAGCAGCGAAGGGACTAGAAGAGCGTCCAATGAGCAGTTCTTC
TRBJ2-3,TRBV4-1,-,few,CASSQAWGADTQYF,TGCGCCAGCAGCCAGGCGTGGGGGGCAGATACGCAGTATTTT
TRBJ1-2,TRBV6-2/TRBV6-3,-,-,CASSRPGTSNYGYTF,TGTGCCAGCAGTCGTCCCGGGACCTCTAACTATGGCTACACCTTC
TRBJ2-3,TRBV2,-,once,CASSDGGNRKVQPQYF,TGTGCCAGCAGTGATGGGGGGAACAGGAAAGTTCAGCCCCAGTATTTT
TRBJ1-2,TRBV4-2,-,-,CASSQERQFLYGYTF,TGTGCCAGCAGCCAAGAGCGGCAGTTCCTCTATGGCTACACCTTC
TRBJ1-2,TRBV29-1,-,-,CSITTGKASGYTF,TGCAGCATAACAACAGGGAAGGCGTCGGGCTACACCTTC
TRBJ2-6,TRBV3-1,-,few,CASSQDSTSSGANVLTF,TGTGCCAGCAGCCAAGATTCGACTAGCTCTGGGGCCAACGTCCTGACTTTC
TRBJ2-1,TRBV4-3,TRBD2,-,CASSPRLADYNEQFF,TGCGCCAGCAGCCCCCGGCTAGCGGACTACAATGAGCAGTTCTTC
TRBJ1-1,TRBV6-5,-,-,CASSFDPNTEAFF,TGTGCCAGCAGCTTCGACCCGAACACTGAAGCTTTCTTT
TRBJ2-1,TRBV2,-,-,CASSVGPIPRNEQFF,TGTGCCAGCAGCGTCGGACCCATCCCGAGGAATGAGCAGTTCTTC
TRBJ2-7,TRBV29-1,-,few,CSVGSDGDSYEQYF,TGCAGCGTTGGCTCGGACGGGGACTCCTACGAGCAGTACTTC
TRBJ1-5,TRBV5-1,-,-,CASSPTVGPDQPQHF,TGCGCCAGCAGCCCCACGGTGGGCCCCGATCAGCCCCAGCATTTT